This T cell receptor beta chain was identified during a study of blood T cell repertoires in COVID-19. As for the study in general: PBMCs, B-cell-depleted T cells, or T cells were the source of the cDNA or gDNA that made up the material.

The CDR3 consists of 14 residues. After removal of 5 bases from V and 4 bases from J, the junction contained 7 bases not matched to a gene. CDR1 and CDR2 from the germline V gene are PRHDT and FYEKMQ (reference sequence). In the original processing: Estimation of nucleated cell counts was performed using reference gene primer amplification. Data came from immunoSEQ multiplex PCR; TCRdb stores just in-frame clones and leaves some out. From that table come the V and J calls and clone size; the DNA was used to work out D and trimming. The sample records some 120,000 clones, roughly 90% being singletons.

This sequence was found in a man aged 45-60 years with active COVID-19. Source material: peripheral blood. The rearrangement uses TRBV13 and TRBJ2-7, with 8 bases lining up with TRBD1. The CDR3 sequence is CASSLGQGDYEQYF. DNA of the CDR3: TGTGCCAGCAGCCTCGGACAGGGCGATTACGAGCAGTACTTC. The full variable domain, completed using reference TRBV13 and TRBJ2-7, is AAGVIQSPRHLIKEKRETATLKCYPIPRHDTVYWYQQGPGQDPQFLISFYEKMQSDKGSIPDRFSAQQFSDYHSELNMSSLELGDSALYFCASSLGQGDYEQYFGPGTRLTVT.